The next 30 T cell receptor beta chains were all read from a single sample in a study of blood T cell repertoires in COVID-19. Generated by immunoSEQ multiplex PCR, the TCRdb table keeps only in-frame clones and is missing some. The sample yields about 220,000 clones, roughly 84% seen once. Sample: PBMCs or T cells enriched from blood (not recorded which). The source is a middle-aged woman who had recovered from COVID-19.

The count of this clone is one. This sequence joins TRBV2 and TRBJ2-1; TRBD1 matches at 7 bases. Per germline, CDR1 SNHLY and CDR2 FYNNEI. V lost 4 bases and J lost 8; bases outside the gene matches: 2. The CDR3 length is 12 residues. The CDR3 sequence: CASSAGGDEQFF. CDR3 sequence (DNA): TGTGCCAGCAGTGCAGGGGGTGATGAGCAGTTCTTC.

This chain joins TRBV11-2 and TRBJ2-3; 10 bases fit TRBD2. The J segment lost 2 bases and the V segment lost 1 base, leaving 6 bases of the junction unmatched. CDR3 size: 17 residues. Germline V CDR1 and CDR2: SGHAT, FQNNGV. The CDR3 reads CASSLGASGSYTDTQYF. The CDR3, as DNA: TGTGCCAGCAGCTTAGGTGCTAGCGGGAGCTACACAGATACGCAGTATTTT.

This clone was found once. The chain has TRBV6-2 or TRBV6-3 and TRBJ2-7; maybe TRBD1 (6 bases). This CDR3 is built from 15 residues. Germline CDR1 and CDR2: MNHEY and SVGEGT. V lost 2 bases and J 2 bases, leaving 13 bases between the germline ends. CDR3 sequence: CASSYGRGTTYEQYV. The CDR3, as DNA: TGTGCCAGCAGTTACGGCAGGGGAACAACCTACGAGCAGTACGTC.

This CDR3 is CASSIGTGRDTEAFF. Here the CDR3 DNA reads TGTGCCAGTAGTATAGGCACAGGGAGGGACACTGAAGCTTTCTTT. The rearrangement uses TRBV19 and TRBJ1-1, with D perhaps TRBD1 (6 bases). The CDR3 is made up of 15 amino acids. CDR1 and CDR2 from the germline V gene are LNHDA and SQIVND (reference sequence). V lost 1 base, J lost 3 bases, and 12 bases lay in between. Supplemented by reference TRBV19 and TRBJ1-1, the full variable domain reads DGGITQSPKYLFRKEGQNVTLSCEQNLNHDAMYWYRQDPGQGLRLIYYSQIVNDFQKGDIAEGYSVSREKKESFPLTVTSAQKNPTAFYLCASSIGTGRDTEAFFGQGTRLTVV.

The V and J genes are TRBV5-1 and TRBJ2-5; 9 bases match TRBD1. The germline gives CDR1 SGHRS, CDR2 YFSETQ. V lost 3 bases, J lost 3 bases, and 3 bases stayed unmatched. The CDR3 sequence is 14 residues long. CDR3 bases: TGCGCCAGCAGCTGGGGACAGGGAAAAGAGACCCAGTACTTC. This translates into CASSWGQGKETQYF.

This chain connects TRBV6-6 to TRBJ2-1; 11 bases are a match to TRBD2. Germline-derived CDR1 and CDR2 are MNHNY and SVGAGI (reference sequence). The CDR3 length is 17 residues. V lost 6 bases, J lost 8 bases, and 15 bases stayed unmatched. The CDR3 coding sequence is TGTGCCAGCAGCCGACCCGGCACTAGCGGGAGTCCGGATGAGCAGTTCTTC. Translated: CASSRPGTSGSPDEQFF.

The V call is TRBV5-6, the J call TRBJ2-7, with TRBD2 matching over 7 bases. V dropped 3 bases and J dropped 6; count of bases not matched to a gene: 3. Germline assignment: CDR1 SGHDT and CDR2 YYEEEE. The CDR3 is 12 amino acids. This CDR3 is CASSWGGGEQYF. The CDR3 DNA follows: TGTGCCAGCAGCTGGGGGGGAGGCGAGCAGTACTTC. The full variable domain, with the rest looked up from reference TRBV5-6 and TRBJ2-7, is DAGVTQSPTHLIKTRGQQVTLRCSPKSGHDTVSWYQQALGQGPQFIFQYYEEEERQRGNFPDRFSGHQFPNYSSELNVNALLLGDSALYLCASSWGGGEQYFGPGTRLTVT.

The chain combines TRBV5-1 with TRBJ1-5; D might be TRBD1 (5 bases). The germline V and J ends were trimmed by 0 bases and 1 base, with 11 bases remaining between them. The CDR3 has 16 amino acids. Germline assignment: CDR1 SGHRS and CDR2 YFSETQ. The CDR3 sequence: CASSLDIRASNQPQHF. The CDR3, as DNA: TGCGCCAGCAGCTTGGATATCAGGGCGAGCAATCAGCCCCAGCATTTT.

This clone has just one count. The V call is TRBV5-1, the J call TRBJ1-3; 7 bases match TRBD1. The V and J ends lost 10 bases and 11 bases, in that order; junction bases with no gene match: 18. There are 14 residues in the CDR3. CDR1 SGHRS and CDR2 YFSETQ come from the germline V gene. The CDR3 loop reads CACLDRDRATAIYF. The CDR3 coding sequence is TGCGCCTGCCTCGATCGGGACAGAGCAACGGCCATATATTTT.

V is TRBV7-9 and J is TRBJ2-1; TRBD2 is a possible D gene (6 bases). The CDR3 loop spans 16 amino acids. With 6 bases removed from V and 2 bases from J, the gap between germline ends came to 17 bases. CDR1 and CDR2 from the germline V gene are SEHNR and FQNEAQ (reference sequence). CDR3 sequence reads: CASRSLREPPYNEQFF. CDR3 bases: TGTGCCAGCAGGTCTCTCCGGGAGCCCCCCTACAATGAGCAGTTCTTC.

The chain recombines TRBV3-1 (or the pseudogene TRBV3-2) with TRBJ2-1; a possible D gene is TRBD1 (7 bases). Germline lookup yields CDR1 LGHDT and CDR2 YNNKEL (reference sequence). The CDR3 has 16 amino acids. The V and J ends lost 4 bases and 2 bases respectively, with 15 bases between them. CDR3 amino acids: CASSRGQGGAYNEQFF. DNA for the CDR3: TGTGCCAGCAGCCGGGGGCAGGGGGGCGCCTACAATGAGCAGTTCTTC.

The chain recombines TRBV6-2 or TRBV6-3 with TRBJ1-1, with a tentative D call TRBD1 (6 bases). V lost 5 bases and J 0 bases, leaving 13 bases between the germline ends. This CDR3 region has 15 residues. CDR1 and CDR2 (germline): MNHEY, SVGEGT. This CDR3 reads CASSMTGPMNTEAFF. The CDR3 region has the DNA TGTGCCAGCAGTATGACAGGCCCCATGAACACTGAAGCTTTCTTT.

The rearrangement joins TRBV11-3 to TRBJ1-1, with a weak D call TRBD1 (5 bases). V lost 0 bases, J lost 0 bases, and 11 bases lay in between. Germline CDR1 SGHNT, CDR2 YENEEA. CDR3 length equals 16 residues. The CDR3 loop reads CASSLDGGHLNTEAFF. CDR3 coding DNA: TGTGCCAGCAGCTTAGATGGTGGACACTTGAACACTGAAGCTTTCTTT.

This clone was recorded only once. The chain has TRBV10-1 and TRBJ1-1, with a tentative D call TRBD1 (6 bases). Germline CDR1 WNHNN, CDR2 SYGVQD (reference sequence). This CDR3 spans 13 amino acids. V was pared by 3 bases and J by 3 bases, with 8 bases between. Here the CDR3 DNA reads TGCGCCAGCAGTGAAGACAGGTACACTGAAGCTTTCTTT. Protein sequence: CASSEDRYTEAFF.

The chain employs TRBV27 and TRBJ2-3; the match to TRBD1 covers 7 bases. V gave up 6 bases and J gave up 6 bases; unmatched junction bases: 12. This CDR3 has 15 residues. Germline V CDR1 and CDR2: MNHEY, SMNVEV (reference sequence). CDR3 region: CASRRPGQLGDTQYF. The CDR3 DNA sequence: TGTGCCAGCAGGCGGCCGGGACAGTTGGGCGATACGCAGTATTTT.

The CDR3 DNA follows: TGCGCCAGCAGCTTGGAGACCGGGACAGGGGGTGAGCAGTTCTTC. Its translation: CASSLETGTGGEQFF. The V call is TRBV5-1, the J call TRBJ2-1; 11 bases fit TRBD1. The germline V gene encodes CDR1 SGHRS and CDR2 YFSETQ. This CDR3 comprises 15 residues. V lost 0 bases, J lost 9 bases, and 5 bases stayed unmatched. The full variable domain, rest sourced from reference TRBV5-1 and TRBJ2-1, is KAGVTQTPRYLIKTRGQQVTLSCSPISGHRSVSWYQQTPGQGLQFLFEYFSETQRNKGNFPGRFSGRQFSNSRSEMNVSTLELGDSALYLCASSLETGTGGEQFFGPGTRLTVL.

The chain recombines TRBV27 with TRBJ2-3; TRBD2 matches at 8 bases. CDR3 length: 14 residues. V shed 7 bases and J 2 bases; nucleotides not matched to a gene: 5. Germline CDR1 and CDR2: MNHEY and SMNVEV (reference sequence). The CDR3 loop is CASMTSVFTDTQYF. In DNA, the CDR3 is TGTGCCAGCATGACTAGCGTTTTCACAGATACGCAGTATTTT.

This chain links TRBV28 with TRBJ1-1, with 9 bases matching TRBD1. This CDR3 region has 15 residues. J was trimmed by 3 bases and V by 5 bases; bases with no gene match: 7. Germline V lookup: CDR1 MDHEN, CDR2 SYDVKM. Here the CDR3 reads CASSHPTGGYTEAFF. CDR3 nucleotide sequence: TGTGCCAGCAGTCATCCGACAGGGGGGTACACTGAAGCTTTCTTT.

The chain carries TRBV12-5 and TRBJ2-5, with TRBD1 matching 7 bases. The CDR3 spans 17 residues. The germline CDR1 and CDR2 sequences are LGHNT and FRNRAP. V gave up 7 bases and J gave up 1 base; unmatched junction bases: 15. CDR3 in DNA: TGTGCTAGTGCCTTCGTCCTCGACAGGGTCCGCCAAGAGACCCAGTACTTC. This gives the protein CASAFVLDRVRQETQYF.

This sequence joins TRBV5-1 and TRBJ2-1, with 8 bases that match TRBD1. The CDR3 totals 16 residues. The V gene end was trimmed by 7 bases and the J gene end by 6 bases; junction bases not matched to a gene: 15. Germline CDR1 SGHRS, CDR2 YFSETQ. The CDR3 here is CASWTPLGQGTNEQFF. CDR3 nucleotide sequence: TGCGCCAGCTGGACCCCTCTCGGACAGGGAACCAATGAGCAGTTCTTC.

There are a few counts of this clone. The chain couples TRBV3-1 (or the pseudogene TRBV3-2) to TRBJ2-1; 9 bases are a match to TRBD2. Germline V gene lookup returns CDR1 LGHDT and CDR2 YNNKEL (reference sequence). The CDR3 consists of 18 residues. J lost 7 bases, V lost 2 bases, and 15 bases had no gene match. The CDR3 loop reads CASSQPNGRGRARNEQFF. The CDR3 DNA reads TGTGCCAGCAGCCAACCCAATGGTCGCGGGAGGGCCCGGAATGAGCAGTTCTTC.

The chain uses TRBV10-2 and TRBJ2-7; 12 positions agree with TRBD2. Trimming took 5 bases from V and 5 from J; bases not matched to a gene: 4. The germline V gene encodes CDR1 WSHSY and CDR2 SAAADI. The length of the CDR3 is 14 residues. CDR3 sequence reads: CASSKTSGSDEQYF. The DNA of the CDR3 is TGCGCCAGCAGTAAGACTAGCGGGAGCGACGAGCAGTACTTC.

This sequence joins TRBV15 and TRBJ2-1; tentatively, D is TRBD2 (5 bases). V lost 0 bases, J lost 0 bases, and 9 bases lay in between. The CDR3 is 16 residues long. Germline CDR1 is LNHNV and CDR2 is YYDKDF (reference sequence). This CDR3 is CATSRDRSGSYNEQFF. The CDR3, as DNA: TGTGCCACCAGCAGAGATCGCAGCGGCTCCTACAATGAGCAGTTCTTC. Together with reference TRBV15 and TRBJ2-1, the CDR3 gives the full variable domain: DAMVIQNPRYQVTQFGKPVTLSCSQTLNHNVMYWYQQKSSQAPKLLFHYYDKDFNNEADTPDNFQSRRPNTSFCFLDIRSPGLGDTAMYLCATSRDRSGSYNEQFFGPGTRLTVL.

CDR3 nucleotides: TGTGCCAGCAGTGCCCCTAGCGGGAGGGCCGGAAATGAGCAGTTCTTC. Translation gives CASSAPSGRAGNEQFF. This sequence joins TRBV6-6 and TRBJ2-1; 12 bases map to TRBD2. The length of the CDR3 is 16 residues. Trimming took 5 bases from V and 7 from J; bases not matched to a gene: 9. In germline, CDR1 is MNHNY, CDR2 SVGAGI (reference sequence).

The chain has TRBV18 and TRBJ2-3, with 7 positions matching TRBD2. This CDR3 has 14 amino acids. CDR1 is KGHSH and CDR2 is LQKENI in the germline V gene. The J segment lost 2 bases and the V segment lost 10 bases, leaving 9 bases of the junction unmatched. The chain's CDR3 is CATAGVRNTDTQYF. CDR3 in DNA: TGTGCCACCGCGGGAGTACGAAACACAGATACGCAGTATTTT.

This clone came up once. The chain carries TRBV11-3 and TRBJ2-2; D perhaps matches TRBD1 (6 bases). The CDR3 is 15 amino acids. V dropped 1 base and J dropped 4 bases, with 10 bases sitting between them. Germline V gene data show CDR1 as SGHNT and CDR2 as YENEEA. CDR3 in amino acids: CASSLGQEPTGELFF. CDR3 in DNA: TGTGCCAGCAGCTTAGGACAGGAGCCCACCGGGGAGCTGTTTTTT. Variable domain in full (rest from reference TRBV11-3 and TRBJ2-2): EAGVVQSPRYKIIEKKQPVAFWCNPISGHNTLYWYLQNLGQGPELLIRYENEEAVDDSQLPKDRFSAERLKGVDSTLKIQPAELGDSAVYLCASSLGQEPTGELFFGEGSRLTVL.

The rearrangement joins TRBV9 to TRBJ1-2; 9 nucleotides match TRBD1. Germline-derived CDR1 and CDR2 are SGDLS and YYNGEE. The CDR3 is made up of 15 amino acids. Trimming took 1 base from V and 4 from J; bases not matched to a gene: 5. The CDR3 region is CASSVTDRGVYGYTF. CDR3 sequence (DNA): TGTGCCAGCAGCGTAACCGACAGGGGGGTCTATGGCTACACCTTC.

The chain uses TRBV27 and TRBJ2-2, with 13 bases aligning to TRBD2. CDR3 length equals 17 residues. The germline V gene encodes CDR1 MNHEY and CDR2 SMNVEV (reference sequence). With 8 bases clipped from V and 6 bases from J, the junction kept 12 bases outside the gene matches. DNA for the CDR3: TGTGCCAGCGGCTGGGGACTAGCGGGACTATCAGCCGGGGAGCTGTTTTTT. Translating it yields CASGWGLAGLSAGELFF.

V is TRBV6-1 and J is TRBJ2-2; 8 nucleotides agree with TRBD1. The CDR3 length is 17 residues. Germline V gene sequence: CDR1 MNHNS, CDR2 SASEGT. V lost 2 bases, J lost 6 bases, and 11 bases stayed unmatched. The CDR3 region is CASSERLWTGRAGELFF. CDR3 nucleotides: TGTGCCAGCAGTGAAAGGTTGTGGACAGGGCGGGCCGGGGAGCTGTTTTTT.

This clone came up a few times. The rearrangement uses TRBV29-1 and TRBJ1-1; D not resolved. This CDR3 is 12 amino acids long. Germline values: CDR1 SQVTM, CDR2 ANQGSEA. Trimming removed 0 bases at V and 8 bases at J, with 10 bases between. The CDR3 region has the DNA TGCAGCGTTGAAGAAAACGGGAAAGAAGCTTTCTTT. Translated: CSVEENGKEAFF.